One sample yielded the 14 T cell receptor beta chains listed below, sequenced in a study of T-cell memory formation after mild COVID-19. Each CDR3 protein is one row after TCRdb ran MiXCR on the 5' RACE reads. The table records 300,000 or so distinct CDR3 sequences, 15% to 20% of them present only once. Sequenced material: PBMCs or a T cell subset sorted from them (not recorded which). The receptors stem from a man between 18 and 35 years old who had mild COVID-19 (a few samples of this study predate the infection). Cell type and time point are not known.

A word on this clonotype: Germline and junction disagree at one end, which may indicate a read error. J is TRBJ2-7 and V is TRBV7-2, with TRBD2 as a possible D gene (5 bases). In germline, CDR1 is SGHTA, CDR2 FQGNSA. There are 14 residues in the CDR3. CDR3 in amino acids: CASSLAHSSYEQYF. CDR3 DNA sequence: TGTGCCAGCAGCCTAGCCCACAGCTCCTACGAGCAGTACTTC. The variable domain in full, completed from reference TRBV7-2 and TRBJ2-7, reads GAGVSQSPSNKVTEKGKDVELRCDPISGHTALYWYRQSLGQGLEFLIYFQGNSAPDKSGLPSDRFSAERTGGSVSTLTIQRTQQEDSAVYLCASSLAHSSYEQYFGPGTRLTVT.

In this sample, this clonotype turned up many times. The gene calls are TRBV6-6 and TRBJ1-5; D is unresolved. Trimming took off 2 bases at V and 5 bases at J, with 4 bases between the two ends. Per the germline V gene, CDR1 is MNHNY and CDR2 is SVGAGI (reference sequence). CDR3 size: 12 residues. This chain's CDR3 is CASSYGDQPQHF. The CDR3 nucleotides read TGTGCCAGCAGTTACGGGGATCAGCCCCAGCATTTT.

This clonotype was seen a handful of times. The V and J genes are TRBV7-8 and TRBJ2-1; D gene ambiguous. Trimming stripped 3 bases from V and 3 bases from J, with 6 bases between. Germline CDR1 is SGHVS and CDR2 is FQNEAQ. The CDR3 consists of 13 residues. The CDR3 nucleotides read TGTGCCAGCAGCTTGGTGGTCTACAATGAGCAGTTCTTC. Its translation is CASSLVVYNEQFF.

This chain connects TRBV7-3 to TRBJ2-7, with D possibly called TRBD1 or TRBD2 (5 bases each). The length of the CDR3 is 11 residues. V lost 4 bases and J 10 bases, leaving 11 bases between the germline ends. Germline V lookup: CDR1 SGHTA, CDR2 FQGTGA. The CDR3 region is CASSSGRDQYF. CDR3 bases: TGTGCCAGCAGCTCCGGACGGGACCAGTACTTC.

The table lists this clonotype with a few counts. The chain links TRBV7-2 to TRBJ1-5; a weak D match, TRBD1 (6 bases). CDR3 size: 15 residues. V was pared by 6 bases and J by 6 bases, with 18 bases between. CDR1 and CDR2 (germline): SGHTA, FQGNSA. CDR3 nucleotide sequence: TGTGCCAGCAGATCGGACAGTTCCTGGGCTCAGCCCCAGCATTTT. Protein: CASRSDSSWAQPQHF. The variable domain in full, with the rest retrieved from reference TRBV7-2 and TRBJ1-5, is GAGVSQSPSNKVTEKGKDVELRCDPISGHTALYWYRQSLGQGLEFLIYFQGNSAPDKSGLPSDRFSAERTGGSVSTLTIQRTQQEDSAVYLCASRSDSSWAQPQHFGDGTRLSIL.

This chain links TRBV7-2 with TRBJ1-2, with 11 bases aligning to TRBD1. Germline assignment: CDR1 SGHTA and CDR2 FQGNSA. V lost 7 bases and J lost 6; bases outside the gene matches: 4. The CDR3 extends over 13 amino acids. CDR3 protein: CASTPGQGDGYTF. CDR3 nucleotide sequence: TGTGCCAGCACCCCGGGACAGGGGGATGGCTACACCTTC.

The gene calls are TRBV7-9 and TRBJ1-2; 7 positions agree with TRBD1. This CDR3 is 15 amino acids long. Germline-derived CDR1 and CDR2 are SEHNR and FQNEAQ (reference sequence). V lost 1 base, J lost 4 bases, and 6 bases stayed unmatched. CDR3 nucleotides: TGTGCCAGCAGCTTAGGAACAGGGGATTTCTATGGCTACACCTTC. This codes for CASSLGTGDFYGYTF. The whole variable domain, filled in from reference TRBV7-9 and TRBJ1-2, reads DTGVSQNPRHKITKRGQNVTFRCDPISEHNRLYWYRQTLGQGPEFLTYFQNEAQLEKSRLLSDRFSAERPKGSFSTLEIQRTEQGDSAMYLCASSLGTGDFYGYTFGSGTRLTVV.

This clonotype was picked up many times. This chain's CDR3 is CASSPTGGGTDTQYF. The CDR3 DNA reads TGCGCCAGCAGCCCCACAGGGGGAGGCACAGATACGCAGTATTTT. J is TRBJ2-3 and V is TRBV5-1; 8 nucleotides align to TRBD1. The V and J ends lost 4 bases and 1 base, in that order; junction bases with no gene match: 5. The CDR3 is 15 residues long. Germline V lookup: CDR1 SGHRS, CDR2 YFSETQ. The entire variable domain, with the rest obtained from reference TRBV5-1 and TRBJ2-3, is as follows: KAGVTQTPRYLIKTRGQQVTLSCSPISGHRSVSWYQQTPGQGLQFLFEYFSETQRNKGNFPGRFSGRQFSNSRSEMNVSTLELGDSALYLCASSPTGGGTDTQYFGPGTRLTVL.

The chain couples TRBV20-1 to TRBJ1-1; 7 nucleotides match TRBD1. Germline CDR1 is DFQATT and CDR2 is SNEGSKA (reference sequence). This CDR3 contains 13 residues. CDR3 loop: CRPYQGGIYEAFF. Here the CDR3 DNA reads TGCAGACCTTACCAGGGGGGGATCTACGAAGCTTTCTTT.

This clonotype was picked up a small number of times. The chain carries TRBV7-2 and TRBJ1-6, with 9 positions matching TRBD1. Germline V gene sequence: CDR1 SGHTA, CDR2 FQGNSA. Trimming took 5 bases from V and 8 from J; bases not matched to a gene: 1. The CDR3 has 13 residues. The CDR3: CASSRDRDSPLHF. Here the CDR3 DNA reads TGTGCCAGCAGCCGGGACAGGGATTCACCCCTCCACTTT.

This clonotype was detected many times. V is TRBV5-1 and J is TRBJ2-2, with D uncertain. This CDR3 contains 14 residues. The V and J ends lost 0 bases and 6 bases respectively, with 9 bases between them. Germline values: CDR1 SGHRS, CDR2 YFSETQ. The CDR3 DNA is TGCGCCAGCAGCTTGGGGCAGGCGGCCGGGGAGCTGTTTTTT. Translation gives CASSLGQAAGELFF.

In this sample, this clonotype turned up a few times. The chain joins TRBV5-8 to TRBJ2-7, with TRBD1 matching 9 bases. The CDR3 runs 17 residues. Germline CDR1 SGHTS, CDR2 YDEGEE. Trimming took 2 bases from V and 1 from J; bases not matched to a gene: 10. The CDR3 loop reads CASSFVSSGTGSYEQYV. In nucleotides, the CDR3 is TGTGCCAGCAGCTTTGTATCGTCGGGGACAGGGTCCTACGAGCAGTACGTC.

The sample holds a few counts of this clonotype. The chain carries TRBV27 and TRBJ2-1, with D possibly being TRBD2 (7 bases). CDR3 length: 15 residues. Looked up from germline, CDR1 is MNHEY and CDR2 is SMNVEV (reference sequence). Trimming left V 4 bases short and J 4 bases short, with 14 bases between. For the CDR3, the DNA is TGTGCCAGCAGTTGGGGGGGGGGCTCGTACAATGAGCAGTTCTTC. As protein: CASSWGGGSYNEQFF.

This clonotype has only a few counts. V gene TRBV5-1 combines with J gene TRBJ2-3; 7 bases are shared with TRBD1. V was pared by 5 bases and J by 8 bases, with 5 bases of the junction left unmatched. CDR3 length: 12 amino acids. Germline assignment: CDR1 SGHRS and CDR2 YFSETQ. The CDR3 reads CASSLAGGTQYF. The CDR3 nucleotides read TGCGCCAGCAGTCTCGCAGGGGGTACGCAGTATTTT.